This T cell receptor (beta chain) was sequenced in a study of T cells expressing NK-cell markers. As for the study in general: Investigators obtained TCR beta repertoires from sorted CD3+CD56+NKG2C+, CD3+CD56+NKG2C- and CD3+CD56-NKG2C+ T cells. Seven of the eight sequenced donors were classified as HCMV-seropositive, and one was classified as seronegative.

The germline gives CDR1 SNHLY, CDR2 FYNNEI. The CDR3 is made up of 14 amino acids. TCRdb derives one entry per CDR3 protein from the 5' RACE reads, leaving out DNA. Its table lists 300,000 to 450,000 distinct CDR3 sequences. The TCR sequence derives from a man aged 18-75 years in good health. The chain recombines TRBV2 with TRBJ2-7; TCRdb indicates TRBD1, and absent DNA this call remains unverified. The sequenced material came from blood T cells: a sorted CD56 or NKG2C T cell subset, CD4+ or CD8+ T cells, or bulk PBMC T cells (not recorded which). CDR3 residues: CASSRQAGGGEQYF.